This T cell receptor (gamma chain) was sequenced in a study of gammadelta T cells in human blood. Findings of the study overall: Right after birth, innate γδ T cells reportedly expanded polyclonally after microbial exposure.

The J segment lost 9 bases and the V segment lost 1 base, leaving 3 bases of the junction unmatched. CDR3 length: 15 amino acids. Germline assignment: CDR1 GITISATS and CDR2 ISYDGTV (reference sequence). Sample share makes this clone large. The target antigen is unknown. TCRdb re-called the RT-PCR reads with CATT. The repertoire consists of around 210 gamma-chain clones, with approximately 4.7% occurring once and the leading ten covering 35% to 50%. This chain links TRGV9 with TRGJP. The sequence derives from a human donor. The sample comprised Vgamma9Vdelta2 gamma-delta T cells from adult blood. CDR3 sequence reads: CALWEVGLGKKIKVF. The CDR3 bases are TGTGCCTTGTGGGAGGTCGGGTTGGGCAAAAAAATCAAGGTATTT.